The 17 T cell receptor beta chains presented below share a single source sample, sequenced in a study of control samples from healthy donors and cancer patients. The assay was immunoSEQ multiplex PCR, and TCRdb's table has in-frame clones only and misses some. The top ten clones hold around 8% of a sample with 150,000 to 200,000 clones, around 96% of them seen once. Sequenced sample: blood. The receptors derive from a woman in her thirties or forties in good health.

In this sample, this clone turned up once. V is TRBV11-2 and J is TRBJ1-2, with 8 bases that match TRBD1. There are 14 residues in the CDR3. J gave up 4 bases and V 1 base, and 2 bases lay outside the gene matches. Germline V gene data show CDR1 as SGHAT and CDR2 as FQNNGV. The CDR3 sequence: CASSLAGGTYGYTF. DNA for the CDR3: TGTGCCAGCAGCTTAGCAGGGGGCACCTATGGCTACACCTTC. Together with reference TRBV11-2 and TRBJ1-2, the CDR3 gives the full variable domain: EAGVAQSPRYKIIEKRQSVAFWCNPISGHATLYWYQQILGQGPKLLIQFQNNGVVDDSQLPKDRFSAERLKGVDSTLKIQPAKLEDSAVYLCASSLAGGTYGYTFGSGTRLTVV.

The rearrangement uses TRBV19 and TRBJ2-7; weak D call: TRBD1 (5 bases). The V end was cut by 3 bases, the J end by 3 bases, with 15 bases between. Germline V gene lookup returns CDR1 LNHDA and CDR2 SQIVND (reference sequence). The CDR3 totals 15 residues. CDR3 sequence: CASSISFDRIYEQYF. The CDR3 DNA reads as TGTGCCAGTAGTATTTCGTTCGACAGAATCTACGAGCAGTACTTC.

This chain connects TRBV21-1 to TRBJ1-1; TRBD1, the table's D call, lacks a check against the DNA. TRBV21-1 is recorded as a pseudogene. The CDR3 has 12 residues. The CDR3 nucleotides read TGTGCCAGCGGAACAGGGAACACTGAAGCTTTCTTT. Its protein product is CASGTGNTEAFF.

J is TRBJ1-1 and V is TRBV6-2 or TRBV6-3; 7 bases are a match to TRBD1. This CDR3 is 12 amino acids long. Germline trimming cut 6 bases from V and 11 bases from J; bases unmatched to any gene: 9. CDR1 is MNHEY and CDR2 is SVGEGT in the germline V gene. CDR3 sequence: CASSQDREGAFF. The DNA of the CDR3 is TGTGCCAGCAGCCAAGACAGGGAGGGTGCTTTCTTT.

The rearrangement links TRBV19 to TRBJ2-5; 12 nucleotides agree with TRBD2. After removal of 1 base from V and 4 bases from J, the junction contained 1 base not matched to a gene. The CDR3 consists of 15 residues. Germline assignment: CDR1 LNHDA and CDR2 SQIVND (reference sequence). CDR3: CASSIASGRVETQYF. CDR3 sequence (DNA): TGTGCCAGTAGTATAGCTAGCGGGAGGGTAGAGACCCAGTACTTC.

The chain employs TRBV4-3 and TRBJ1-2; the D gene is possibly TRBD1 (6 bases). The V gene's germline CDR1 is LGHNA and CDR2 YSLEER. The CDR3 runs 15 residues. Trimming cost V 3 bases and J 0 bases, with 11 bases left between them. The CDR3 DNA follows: TGCGCCAGCAGCCAGGGGGGGACAACTAACTATGGCTACACCTTC. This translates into CASSQGGTTNYGYTF.

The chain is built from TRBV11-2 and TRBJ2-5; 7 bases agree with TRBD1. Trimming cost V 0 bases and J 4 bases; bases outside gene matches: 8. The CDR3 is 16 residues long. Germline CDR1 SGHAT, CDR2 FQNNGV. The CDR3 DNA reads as TGTGCCAGCAGCTTAGATCTCCGGACAGGAACAGAGACCCAGTACTTC. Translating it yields CASSLDLRTGTETQYF.

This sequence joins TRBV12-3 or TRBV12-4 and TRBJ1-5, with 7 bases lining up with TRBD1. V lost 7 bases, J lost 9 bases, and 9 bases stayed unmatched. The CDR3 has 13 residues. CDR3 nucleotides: TGTGCCAGCACTTGGGGAGGGGGCCTGCCCCAGCATTTT. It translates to CASTWGGGLPQHF.

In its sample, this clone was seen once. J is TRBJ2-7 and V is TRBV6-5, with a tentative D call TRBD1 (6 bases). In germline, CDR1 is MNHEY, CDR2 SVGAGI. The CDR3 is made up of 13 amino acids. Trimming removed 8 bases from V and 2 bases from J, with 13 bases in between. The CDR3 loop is CASRQGHPYEQYF. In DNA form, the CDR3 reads TGTGCCAGCCGGCAGGGACATCCCTACGAGCAGTACTTC.

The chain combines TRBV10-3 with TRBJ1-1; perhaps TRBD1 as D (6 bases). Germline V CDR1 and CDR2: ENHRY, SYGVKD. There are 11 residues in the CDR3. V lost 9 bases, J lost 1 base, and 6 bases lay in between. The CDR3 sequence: CAIQGNTEAFF. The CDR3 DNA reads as TGTGCCATACAGGGGAACACTGAAGCTTTCTTT.

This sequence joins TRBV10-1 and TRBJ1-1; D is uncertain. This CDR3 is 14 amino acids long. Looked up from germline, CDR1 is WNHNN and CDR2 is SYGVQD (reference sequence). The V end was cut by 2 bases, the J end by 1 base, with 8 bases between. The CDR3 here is CASSESGGNTEAFF. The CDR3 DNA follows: TGCGCCAGCAGTGAGAGTGGTGGGAACACTGAAGCTTTCTTT.

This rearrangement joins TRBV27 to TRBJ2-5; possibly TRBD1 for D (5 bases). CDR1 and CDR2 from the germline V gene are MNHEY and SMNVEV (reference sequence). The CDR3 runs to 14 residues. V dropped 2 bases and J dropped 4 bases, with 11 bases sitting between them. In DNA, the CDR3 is TGTGCCAGCAGTTTACTAGGGGTGGGAGAGACCCAGTACTTC. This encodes CASSLLGVGETQYF.

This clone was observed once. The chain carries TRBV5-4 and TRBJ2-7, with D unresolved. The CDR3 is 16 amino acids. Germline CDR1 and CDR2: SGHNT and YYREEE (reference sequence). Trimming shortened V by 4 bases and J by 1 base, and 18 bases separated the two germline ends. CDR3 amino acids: CASSQKRLMGSYEQYF. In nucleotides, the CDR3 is TGTGCCAGCAGCCAAAAGAGGCTAATGGGATCCTACGAGCAGTACTTC.

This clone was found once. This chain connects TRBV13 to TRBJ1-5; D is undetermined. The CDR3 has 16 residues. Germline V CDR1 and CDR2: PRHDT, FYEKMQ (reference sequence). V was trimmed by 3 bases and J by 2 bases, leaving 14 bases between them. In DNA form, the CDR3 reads TGTGCCAGCAGCTTGGGTAGGAGTCTTGGCAATCAGCCCCAGCATTTT. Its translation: CASSLGRSLGNQPQHF.

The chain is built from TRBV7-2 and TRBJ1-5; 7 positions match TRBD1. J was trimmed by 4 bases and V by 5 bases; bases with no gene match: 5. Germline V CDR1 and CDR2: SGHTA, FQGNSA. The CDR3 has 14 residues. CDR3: CASSPGTENQPQHF. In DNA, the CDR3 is TGTGCCAGCAGCCCTGGGACAGAAAATCAGCCCCAGCATTTT.

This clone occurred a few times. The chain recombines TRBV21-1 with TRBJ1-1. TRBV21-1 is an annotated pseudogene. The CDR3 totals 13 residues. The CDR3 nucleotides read TGTGCCACCACGTTTAGTGGGTCCTGCGCAGCTTTCTTT. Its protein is CATTFSGSCAAFF.

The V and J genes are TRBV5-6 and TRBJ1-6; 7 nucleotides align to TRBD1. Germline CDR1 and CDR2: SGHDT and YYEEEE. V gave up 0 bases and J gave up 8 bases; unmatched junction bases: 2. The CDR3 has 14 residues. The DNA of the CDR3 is TGTGCCAGCAGCTTGGTTACAGGGGATTCACCCCTCCACTTT. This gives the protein CASSLVTGDSPLHF.